These T cell receptor beta chains were read from a single sample in a study of cytomegalovirus exposure and HLA in healthy donors. Assay used: immunoSEQ multiplex PCR; TCRdb lists only in-frame clones, some missing. The sample holds approximately 150,000 clones, 50% to 75% seen once. Sequenced input: PBMCs. The receptors were gathered from a woman in her 30s in good health and CMV-seropositive. Each CDR3 is given with its conserved first and last residue.

v_call cdr3_aa
TRBV18 CASSPGQKETQYF
TRBV7-2 CASSFRGGAGTLNTEAFF
TRBV15 CATSRTGGDEKLFF
TRBV5-1 CASSLWGGSGYTF
TRBV9 CASSIGVGTDGYTF
TRBV11-2 CASTMGGAANTGELFF
TRBV5-4 CASSPKGDEQFF
TRBV19 CASKGGKGGEQFF
TRBV6-1 CASRQEHNSPLHF
TRBV5-1 CASSLRGTNEKLFF
TRBV11-1 CASSPGTVGVNYGYTF
TRBV18 CASSQYGGAAKNIQYF
TRBV5-4 CASSRGHGEAFF
TRBV21-1 CASSKNLPALAGSSTDTQYF
TRBV11-2 CASSLVLREKLFF
TRBV11-2 CASSLDRSNYGYTF
TRBV15 CATSRRRDGYTF
TRBV5-1 CASSWAGGELFF
TRBV20-1 CSGAENTEAFF
TRBV7-9 CASSPGRMRGEQYF
TRBV9 CATASGGTDTQYF
TRBV2 CASSENTGEETQYF
TRBV9 CASSVINGGYTF
TRBV27 CASSLSRHNTIYF
TRBV5-1 CASRDNSGNTIYF
TRBV6-4 CASSPGESYEQYF
TRBV5-1 CASSFNVGGQETQYF
TRBV23-1 CAWPEKLFF
TRBV21-1 CASSKDTPRNQPQHF
TRBV5-1 CASSLDSSGNTIYF
TRBV2 CASKMTGKYQPQHF
TRBV28 CASSFGGSGNQPQHF
TRBV7-2 CASRAQETQYF
TRBV18 CASSPGLATEAFF
TRBV2 CASSQRGRAHEQFF
TRBV2 CAIMNVGLAEETQYF
TRBV13 CASSARQGESGAEQYF
TRBV7-8 CASSPGLAVYNEQFF
TRBV28 CASSLTGRTEAFF
TRBV5-1 CASSPERVGYTF
TRBV6-5 CASSPPGHPYEQYF
TRBV19 CASRILLRDRYTEAFF
TRBV28 CASSFAGDIDNEQFF
TRBV28 CASISGGHTDTQYF
TRBV13 CASSPTPTIGEQFF
TRBV5-1 CASSSTDRGHLNTEAFF
TRBV5-4 CASSLDGTSGRMETQYF
TRBV15 CATSRAAGLDTQYF
TRBV7-2 CASTATASNYGYTF
TRBV5-1 CASSFGRGNTEAFF
TRBV5-6 CASSGLRRDYEQYF
TRBV29-1 CSVDGDREHQETQYF